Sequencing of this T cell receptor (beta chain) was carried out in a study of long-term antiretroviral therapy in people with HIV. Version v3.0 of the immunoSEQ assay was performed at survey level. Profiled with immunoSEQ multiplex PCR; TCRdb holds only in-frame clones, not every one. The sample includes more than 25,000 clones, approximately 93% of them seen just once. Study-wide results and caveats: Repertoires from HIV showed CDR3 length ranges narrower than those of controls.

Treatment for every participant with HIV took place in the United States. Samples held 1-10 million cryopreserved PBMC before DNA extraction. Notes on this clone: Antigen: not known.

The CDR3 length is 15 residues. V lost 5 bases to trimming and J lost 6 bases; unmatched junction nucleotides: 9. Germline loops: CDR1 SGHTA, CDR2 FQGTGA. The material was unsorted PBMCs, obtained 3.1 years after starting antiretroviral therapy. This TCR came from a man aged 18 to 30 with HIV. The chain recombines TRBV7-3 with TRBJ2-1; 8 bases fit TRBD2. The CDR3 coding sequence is TGTGCCAGCAGCCCTGGAAGCGGGGGCCGCAATGAGCAGTTCTTC. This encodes CASSPGSGGRNEQFF.